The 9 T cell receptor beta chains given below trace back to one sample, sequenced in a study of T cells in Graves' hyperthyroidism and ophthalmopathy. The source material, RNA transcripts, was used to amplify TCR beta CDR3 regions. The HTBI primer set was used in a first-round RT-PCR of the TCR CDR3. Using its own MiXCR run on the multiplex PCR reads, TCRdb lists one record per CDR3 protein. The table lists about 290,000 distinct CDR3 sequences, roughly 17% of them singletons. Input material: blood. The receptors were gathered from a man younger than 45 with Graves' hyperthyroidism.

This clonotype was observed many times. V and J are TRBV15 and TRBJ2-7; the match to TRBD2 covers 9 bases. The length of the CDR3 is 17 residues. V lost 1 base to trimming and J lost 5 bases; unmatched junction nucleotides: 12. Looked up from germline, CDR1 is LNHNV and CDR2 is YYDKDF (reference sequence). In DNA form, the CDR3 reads TGTGCCACCAGCAGAGCCCCCTTTGGGGCGGGAGGGGACGAGCAGTACTTC. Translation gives CATSRAPFGAGGDEQYF.

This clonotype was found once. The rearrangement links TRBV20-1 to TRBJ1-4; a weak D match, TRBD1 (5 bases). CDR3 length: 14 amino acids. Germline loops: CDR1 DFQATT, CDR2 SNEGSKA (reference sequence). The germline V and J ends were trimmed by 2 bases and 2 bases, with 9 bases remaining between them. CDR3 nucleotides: TGCAGTGCTAGAACGGGGGGGACTAATGAAAAACTGTTTTTT. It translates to CSARTGGTNEKLFF.

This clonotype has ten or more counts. The CDR3 coding sequence is TGTGCCAGCAGCCTCCGGGACTTCTCCTACAATGAGCAGTTCTTC. It specifies CASSLRDFSYNEQFF. The genes are TRBV11-2 and TRBJ2-1; D is perhaps TRBD2 (6 bases). The CDR3 is made up of 15 amino acids. The V end lost 5 bases, the J end lost 0 bases, and 11 bases lay between the germline ends. Germline assignment: CDR1 SGHAT and CDR2 FQNNGV.

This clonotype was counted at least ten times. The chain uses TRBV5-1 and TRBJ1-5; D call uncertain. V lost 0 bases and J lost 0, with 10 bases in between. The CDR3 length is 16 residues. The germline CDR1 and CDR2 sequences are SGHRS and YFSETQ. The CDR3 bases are TGCGCCAGCAGCTTGGGAGACGGTTATAGCAATCAGCCCCAGCATTTT. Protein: CASSLGDGYSNQPQHF. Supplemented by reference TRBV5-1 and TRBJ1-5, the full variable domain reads KAGVTQTPRYLIKTRGQQVTLSCSPISGHRSVSWYQQTPGQGLQFLFEYFSETQRNKGNFPGRFSGRQFSNSRSEMNVSTLELGDSALYLCASSLGDGYSNQPQHFGDGTRLSIL.

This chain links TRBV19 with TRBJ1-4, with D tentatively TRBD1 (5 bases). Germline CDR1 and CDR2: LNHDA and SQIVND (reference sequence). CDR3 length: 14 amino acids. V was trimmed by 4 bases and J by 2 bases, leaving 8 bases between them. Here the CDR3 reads CASSRRDTNEKLFF. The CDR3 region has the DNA TGTGCCAGTAGTAGAAGGGACACTAATGAAAAACTGTTTTTT.

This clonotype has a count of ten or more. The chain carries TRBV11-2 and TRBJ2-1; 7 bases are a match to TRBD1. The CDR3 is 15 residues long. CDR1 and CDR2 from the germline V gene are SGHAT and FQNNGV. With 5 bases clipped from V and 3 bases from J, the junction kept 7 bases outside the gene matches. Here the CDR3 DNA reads TGTGCCAGCAGCCTACGACAGGGCAACTACAATGAGCAGTTCTTC. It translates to CASSLRQGNYNEQFF.

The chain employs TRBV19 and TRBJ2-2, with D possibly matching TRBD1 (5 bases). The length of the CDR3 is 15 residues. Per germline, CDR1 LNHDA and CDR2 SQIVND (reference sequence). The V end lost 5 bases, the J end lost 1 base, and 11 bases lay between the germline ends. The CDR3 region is CASSWGGGNTGELFF. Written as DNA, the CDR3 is TGTGCCAGTAGTTGGGGCGGTGGGAACACCGGGGAGCTGTTTTTT.

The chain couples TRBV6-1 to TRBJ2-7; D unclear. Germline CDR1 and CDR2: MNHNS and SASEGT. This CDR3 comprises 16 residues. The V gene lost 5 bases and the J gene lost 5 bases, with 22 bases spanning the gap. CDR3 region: CASSLQTVPKSDEQYF. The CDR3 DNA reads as TGTGCCAGCAGTCTACAGACCGTCCCCAAAAGCGACGAGCAGTACTTC.

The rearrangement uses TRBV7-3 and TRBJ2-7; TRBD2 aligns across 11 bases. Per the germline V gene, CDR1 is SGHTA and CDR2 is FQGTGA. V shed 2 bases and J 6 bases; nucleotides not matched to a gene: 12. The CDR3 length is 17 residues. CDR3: CASSLGQEGLAGGEQYF. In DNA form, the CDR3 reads TGTGCCAGCAGCTTAGGGCAAGAGGGGCTAGCGGGAGGCGAGCAGTACTTC.